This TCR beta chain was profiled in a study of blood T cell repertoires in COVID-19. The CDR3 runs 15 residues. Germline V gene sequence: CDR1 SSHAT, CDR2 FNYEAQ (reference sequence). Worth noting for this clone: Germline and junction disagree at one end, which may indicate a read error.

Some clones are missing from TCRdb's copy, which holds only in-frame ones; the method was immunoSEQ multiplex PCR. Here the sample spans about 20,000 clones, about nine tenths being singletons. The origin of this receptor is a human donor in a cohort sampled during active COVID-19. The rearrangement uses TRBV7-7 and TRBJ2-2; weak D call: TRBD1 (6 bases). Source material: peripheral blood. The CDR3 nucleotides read TGTGCTAGCAGCCGACAGGCTGGTCAACACGGGGAGCTGTTTTTT. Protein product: CASSRQAGQHGELFF. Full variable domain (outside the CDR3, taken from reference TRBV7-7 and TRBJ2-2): GAGVSQSPRYKVTKRGQDVTLRCDPISSHATLYWYQQALGQGPEFLTYFNYEAQPDKSGLPSDRFSAERPEGSISTLTIQRTEQRDSAMYRCASSRQAGQHGELFFGEGSRLTVL.